The source of this T cell receptor (beta chain) is a study of radiotherapy plus CTLA-4 blockade in lung cancer listed by TCRdb under 2018. As for the study more broadly: Among the enrolled patients, under 20% had an objective response, and 31% reached disease control.

Libraries were made using the immunoSEQ multiplex PCR assay. TCRdb provides this immuneACCESS table in a form limited to in-frame rearrangements. Some clones are lacking; in checked studies, under half of them reflect an unresolved V gene, and why the rest are absent is not known. For this sample there are 110,000 or so clones; approximately 84% appear just once. Around 4.8% of the sample rests with the top ten. To note about this clone: What antigen it recognizes has not been identified. No qualities accompany the bases; no much larger clone lies one base away.

V is cut by 6 bases and J by 0 bases, and the space between the germline ends is 14 bases. Including the terminal cysteine and phenylalanine, the CDR3 comprises 15 residues. Just the 45-base CDR3 DNA is kept, in frame starting at base 1. The germline V gene gives CDR1 as MDHEN and CDR2 as SYDVKM. Paper-wide results and their limitations: The strongest predictors of response were reported to be early dynamic shifts in blood T cell clones along with a rise in serum interferon-beta following radiation. TCR clones derived from tumors expanded in peripheral blood after treatment with radiotherapy and ipilimumab.

In this study, focal radiation therapy paired with CTLA-4 blockade (ipilimumab) was tested in patients who had chemo-refractory metastatic non-small-cell lung cancer. The chain is assembled from TRBV28 and TRBJ1-1; the D gene is perhaps TRBD1, from 5 matching bases. This receptor was taken from a human donor with non-small cell lung cancer who had a partial response to radiotherapy plus ipilimumab. This specimen consisted of peripheral blood, obtained from a patient treated with radiotherapy plus ipilimumab. The CDR3 sequence is CASRGYGGMNTEAFF. In nucleotide form, the sequence is TGTGCCAGCAGGGGGTACGGGGGGATGAACACTGAAGCTTTCTTT. The variable domain in full, with residues beyond the CDR3 obtained from the reference TRBV28 and TRBJ1-1 genes, is DVKVTQSSRYLVKRTGEKVFLECVQDMDHENMFWYRQDPGLGLRLIYFSYDVKMKEKGDIPEGYSVSREKKERFSLILESASTNQTSMYLCASRGYGGMNTEAFFGQGTRLTVV.